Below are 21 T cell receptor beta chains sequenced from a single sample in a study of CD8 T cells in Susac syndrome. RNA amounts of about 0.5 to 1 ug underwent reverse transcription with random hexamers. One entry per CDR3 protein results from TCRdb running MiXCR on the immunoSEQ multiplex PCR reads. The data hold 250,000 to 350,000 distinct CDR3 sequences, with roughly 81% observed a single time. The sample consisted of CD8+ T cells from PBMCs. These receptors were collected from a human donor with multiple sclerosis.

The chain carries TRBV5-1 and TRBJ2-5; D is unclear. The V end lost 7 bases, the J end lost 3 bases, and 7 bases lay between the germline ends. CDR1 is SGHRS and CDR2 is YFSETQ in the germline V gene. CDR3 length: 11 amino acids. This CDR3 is CASGTKETQYF. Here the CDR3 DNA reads TGCGCCAGCGGCACAAAAGAGACCCAGTACTTC.

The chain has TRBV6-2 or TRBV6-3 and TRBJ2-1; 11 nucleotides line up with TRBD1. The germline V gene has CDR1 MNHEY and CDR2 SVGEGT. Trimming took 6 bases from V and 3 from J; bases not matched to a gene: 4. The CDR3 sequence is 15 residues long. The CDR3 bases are TGTGCCAGCAGCAGGACAGGGGGCGACTACAATGAGCAGTTCTTC. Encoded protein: CASSRTGGDYNEQFF.

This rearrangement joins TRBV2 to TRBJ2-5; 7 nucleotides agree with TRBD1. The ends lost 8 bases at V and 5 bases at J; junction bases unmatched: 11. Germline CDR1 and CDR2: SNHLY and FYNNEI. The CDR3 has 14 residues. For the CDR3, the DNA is TGTGCCAGCCATGACAGGGTTGTTTCGGAGACCCAGTACTTC. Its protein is CASHDRVVSETQYF.

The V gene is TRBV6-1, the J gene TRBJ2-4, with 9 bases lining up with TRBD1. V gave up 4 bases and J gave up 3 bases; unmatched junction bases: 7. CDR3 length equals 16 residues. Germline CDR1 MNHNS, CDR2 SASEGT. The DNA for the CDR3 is TGTGCCAGCAGTGCCTACAGGGGGCAAGACAAAAACATTCAGTACTTC. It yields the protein CASSAYRGQDKNIQYF.

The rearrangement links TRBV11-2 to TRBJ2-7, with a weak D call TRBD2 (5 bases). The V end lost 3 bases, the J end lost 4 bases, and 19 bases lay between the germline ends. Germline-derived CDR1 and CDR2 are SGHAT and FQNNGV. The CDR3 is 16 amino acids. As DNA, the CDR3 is TGTGCCAGCAGCTTGATTAGAAGCGGAAAACAATACGAGCAGTACTTC. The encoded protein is CASSLIRSGKQYEQYF.

CDR3 sequence: CASKEPSDTQYF. For the CDR3, the DNA is TGTGCCAGCAAGGAGCCATCCGATACGCAGTATTTT. The rearrangement uses TRBV27 and TRBJ2-3; D gene uncertain. Trimming took 7 bases from V and 6 from J, leaving 11 bases between them. The CDR3 is 12 amino acids. Looked up from germline, CDR1 is MNHEY and CDR2 is SMNVEV (reference sequence).

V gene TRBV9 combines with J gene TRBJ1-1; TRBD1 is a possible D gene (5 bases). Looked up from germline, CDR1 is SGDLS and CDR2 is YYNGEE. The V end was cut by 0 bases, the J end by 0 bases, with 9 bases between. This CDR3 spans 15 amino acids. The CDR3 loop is CASSVEGNMNTEAFF. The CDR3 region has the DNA TGTGCCAGCAGCGTAGAGGGGAACATGAACACTGAAGCTTTCTTT. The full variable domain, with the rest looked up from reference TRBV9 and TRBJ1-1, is DSGVTQTPKHLITATGQRVTLRCSPRSGDLSVYWYQQSLDQGLQFLIQYYNGEERAKGNILERFSAQQFPDLHSELNLSSLELGDSALYFCASSVEGNMNTEAFFGQGTRLTVV.

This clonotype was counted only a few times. The CDR3 coding sequence is TGTGCCAGCAGTTTTTGGACTAGCGGGAGGGACGAGCAGTACTTC. Amino acid sequence: CASSFWTSGRDEQYF. The chain links TRBV27 to TRBJ2-7; TRBD2 aligns across 15 bases. The CDR3 has 15 amino acids. The germline V gene encodes CDR1 MNHEY and CDR2 SMNVEV (reference sequence). V dropped 3 bases and J dropped 5; count of bases not matched to a gene: 2.

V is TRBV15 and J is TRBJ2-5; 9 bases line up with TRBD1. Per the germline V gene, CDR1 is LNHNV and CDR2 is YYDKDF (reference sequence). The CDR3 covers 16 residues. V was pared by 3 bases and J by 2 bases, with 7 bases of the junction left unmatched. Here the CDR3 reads CATSRPGQGLQETQYF. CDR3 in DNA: TGTGCCACCAGCAGGCCGGGACAGGGACTGCAAGAGACCCAGTACTTC. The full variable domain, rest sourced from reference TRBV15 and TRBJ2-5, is DAMVIQNPRYQVTQFGKPVTLSCSQTLNHNVMYWYQQKSSQAPKLLFHYYDKDFNNEADTPDNFQSRRPNTSFCFLDIRSPGLGDTAMYLCATSRPGQGLQETQYFGPGTRLLVL.

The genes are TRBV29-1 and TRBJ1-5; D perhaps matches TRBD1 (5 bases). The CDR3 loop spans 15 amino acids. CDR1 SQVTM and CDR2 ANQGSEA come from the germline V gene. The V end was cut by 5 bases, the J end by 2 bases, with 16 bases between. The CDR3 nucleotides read TGCAGCGTTATATATAAGGGGACGGGCAATCAGCCCCAGCATTTT. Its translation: CSVIYKGTGNQPQHF. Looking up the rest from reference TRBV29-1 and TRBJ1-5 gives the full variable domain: SAVISQKPSRDICQRGTSLTIQCQVDSQVTMMFWYRQQPGQSLTLIATANQGSEATYESGFVIDKFPISRPNLTFSTLTVSNMSPEDSSIYLCSVIYKGTGNQPQHFGDGTRLSIL.

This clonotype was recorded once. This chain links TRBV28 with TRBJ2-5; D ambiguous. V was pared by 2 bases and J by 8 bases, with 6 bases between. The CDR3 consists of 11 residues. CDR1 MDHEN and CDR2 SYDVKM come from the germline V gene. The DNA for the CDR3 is TGTGCCAGCAGTTTAATTAGTACCCAGTACTTC. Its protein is CASSLISTQYF.

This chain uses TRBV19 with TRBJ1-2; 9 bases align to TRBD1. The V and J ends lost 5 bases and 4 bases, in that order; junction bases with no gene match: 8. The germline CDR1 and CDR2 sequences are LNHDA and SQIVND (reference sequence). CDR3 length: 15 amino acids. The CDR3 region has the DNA TGTGCCAGTAGTCCCGGGACAGGGAATCTCTATGGCTACACCTTC. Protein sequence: CASSPGTGNLYGYTF.

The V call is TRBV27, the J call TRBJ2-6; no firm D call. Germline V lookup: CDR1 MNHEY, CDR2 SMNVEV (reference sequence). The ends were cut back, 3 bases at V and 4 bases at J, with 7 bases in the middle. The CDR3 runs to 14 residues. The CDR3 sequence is CASSFIRGANVLTF. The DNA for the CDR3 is TGTGCCAGCAGTTTTATAAGGGGGGCCAACGTCCTGACTTTC.

The CDR3 region is CASGLDSSNQPQHF. For the CDR3, the DNA is TGTGCCAGCGGCCTTGACAGTTCCAATCAGCCCCAGCATTTT. The chain couples TRBV6-5 to TRBJ1-5, with TRBD1 as a possible D gene (5 bases). This CDR3 has 14 amino acids. In germline, CDR1 is MNHEY, CDR2 SVGAGI. Deletions cut 8 bases from V and 3 bases from J, with 14 bases between.

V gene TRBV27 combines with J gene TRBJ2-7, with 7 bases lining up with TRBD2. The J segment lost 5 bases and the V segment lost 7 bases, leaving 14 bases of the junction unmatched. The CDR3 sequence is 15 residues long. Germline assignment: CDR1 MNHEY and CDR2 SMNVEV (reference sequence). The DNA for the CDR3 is TGTGCCAGCACCCCCTCGGGCGGGAGCTTGGACGAGCAGTACTTC. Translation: CASTPSGGSLDEQYF.

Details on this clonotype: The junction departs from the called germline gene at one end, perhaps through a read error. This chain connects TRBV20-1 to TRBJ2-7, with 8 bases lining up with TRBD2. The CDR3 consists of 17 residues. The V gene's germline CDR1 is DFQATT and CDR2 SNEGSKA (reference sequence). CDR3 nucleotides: TGCAGTGCAGGGGATCCTTACCCCGGACTAGCCCGGTACGAGCGGTACTTC. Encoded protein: CSAGDPYPGLARYERYF.

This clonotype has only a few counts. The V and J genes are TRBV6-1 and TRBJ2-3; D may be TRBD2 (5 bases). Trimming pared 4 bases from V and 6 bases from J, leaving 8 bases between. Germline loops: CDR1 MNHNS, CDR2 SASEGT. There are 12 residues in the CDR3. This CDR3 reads CASSAGGDTQYF. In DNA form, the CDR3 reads TGTGCCAGCAGTGCCGGAGGTGATACGCAGTATTTT.

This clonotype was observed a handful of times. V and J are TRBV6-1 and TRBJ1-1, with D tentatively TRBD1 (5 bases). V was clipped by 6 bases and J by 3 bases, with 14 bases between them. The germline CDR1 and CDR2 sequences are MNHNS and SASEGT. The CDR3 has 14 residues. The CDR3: CASRDQGMDTEAFF. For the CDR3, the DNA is TGTGCCAGCAGGGACCAGGGAATGGACACTGAAGCTTTCTTT.

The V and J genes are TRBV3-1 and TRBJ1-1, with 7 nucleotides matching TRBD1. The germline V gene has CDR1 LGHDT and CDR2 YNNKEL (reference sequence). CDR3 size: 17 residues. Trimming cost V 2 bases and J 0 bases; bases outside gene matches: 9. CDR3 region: CASSQRRTGVMNTEAFF. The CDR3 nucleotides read TGTGCCAGCAGCCAACGAAGGACAGGAGTCATGAACACTGAAGCTTTCTTT.

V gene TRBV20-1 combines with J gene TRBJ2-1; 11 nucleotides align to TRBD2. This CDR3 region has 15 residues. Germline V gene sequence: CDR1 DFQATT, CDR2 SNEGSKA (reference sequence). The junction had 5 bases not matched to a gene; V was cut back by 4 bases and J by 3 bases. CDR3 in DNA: TGCAGTGCTACAACTAGCGGGAGTAACTACAATGAGCAGTTCTTC. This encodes CSATTSGSNYNEQFF.

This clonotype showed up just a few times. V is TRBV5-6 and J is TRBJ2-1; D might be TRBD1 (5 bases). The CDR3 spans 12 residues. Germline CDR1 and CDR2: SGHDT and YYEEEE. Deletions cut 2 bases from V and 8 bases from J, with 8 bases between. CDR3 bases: TGTGCCAGCAGCTTCTCCAGGGATGAGCAGTTCTTC. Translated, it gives CASSFSRDEQFF. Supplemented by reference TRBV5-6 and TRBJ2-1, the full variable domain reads DAGVTQSPTHLIKTRGQQVTLRCSPKSGHDTVSWYQQALGQGPQFIFQYYEEEERQRGNFPDRFSGHQFPNYSSELNVNALLLGDSALYLCASSFSRDEQFFGPGTRLTVL.